This T cell receptor beta chain was sequenced for a study of T cell responses to AZD1222 COVID-19 vaccine. Study-level findings and limits: No repertoire was sampled before or during the peak T cell response, only after it. Targets within unmutated variant regions were reportedly found for nearly half of spike-specific TCRs. Increases in Spike-specific TCR breadth and depth were seen after two AZD1222 doses. The study identified only 6 or 7 AZD1222 recipients as seropositive at baseline.

Notes on this clone: What it binds is unknown.

Per the germline V gene, CDR1 is MRHNA and CDR2 is SNTAGT. Deletions cut 6 bases from V and 7 bases from J, with 16 bases between. This CDR3 has 15 amino acids. The table came from immunoSEQ multiplex PCR; TCRdb's copy has only in-frame clones and leaves some out. The sample has more than 75,000 clones, roughly nine tenths seen once; the top ten hold under 10%. The chain links TRBV6-4 to TRBJ1-6, with D unclear. Sequences were derived from peripheral blood, sampled on day 0 of AZD1222 vaccination. The sequence derives from an adult in good health. CDR3 sequence (DNA): TGTGCCAGCAGCGATATCATAGGCTGGAATTCACCCCTCCACTTT. Its protein is CASSDIIGWNSPLHF.